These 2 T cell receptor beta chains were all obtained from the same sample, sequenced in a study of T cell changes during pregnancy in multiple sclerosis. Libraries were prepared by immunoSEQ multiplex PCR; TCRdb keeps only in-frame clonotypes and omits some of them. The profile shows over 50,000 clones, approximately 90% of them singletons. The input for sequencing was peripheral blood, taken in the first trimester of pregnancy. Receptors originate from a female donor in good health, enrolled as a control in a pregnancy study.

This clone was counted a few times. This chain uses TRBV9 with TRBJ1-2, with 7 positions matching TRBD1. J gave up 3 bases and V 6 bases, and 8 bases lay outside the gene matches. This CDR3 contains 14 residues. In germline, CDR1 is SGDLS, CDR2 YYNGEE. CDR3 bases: TGTGCCAGCACCGGAGGGGGCTTGGACTATGGCTACACCTTC. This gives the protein CASTGGGLDYGYTF.

This CDR3 is CASSLLGGNTEAFF. The DNA of the CDR3 is TGTGCCAGTAGCCTGTTAGGGGGGAACACTGAAGCTTTCTTT. V usage is TRBV19 and J usage is TRBJ1-1; TRBD1 is a possible D gene (6 bases). There are 14 residues in the CDR3. In germline, CDR1 is LNHDA, CDR2 SQIVND (reference sequence). V was cut by 6 bases and J by 1 base, with 12 bases left in between. Supplemented by reference TRBV19 and TRBJ1-1, the full variable domain reads DGGITQSPKYLFRKEGQNVTLSCEQNLNHDAMYWYRQDPGQGLRLIYYSQIVNDFQKGDIAEGYSVSREKKESFPLTVTSAQKNPTAFYLCASSLLGGNTEAFFGQGTRLTVV.